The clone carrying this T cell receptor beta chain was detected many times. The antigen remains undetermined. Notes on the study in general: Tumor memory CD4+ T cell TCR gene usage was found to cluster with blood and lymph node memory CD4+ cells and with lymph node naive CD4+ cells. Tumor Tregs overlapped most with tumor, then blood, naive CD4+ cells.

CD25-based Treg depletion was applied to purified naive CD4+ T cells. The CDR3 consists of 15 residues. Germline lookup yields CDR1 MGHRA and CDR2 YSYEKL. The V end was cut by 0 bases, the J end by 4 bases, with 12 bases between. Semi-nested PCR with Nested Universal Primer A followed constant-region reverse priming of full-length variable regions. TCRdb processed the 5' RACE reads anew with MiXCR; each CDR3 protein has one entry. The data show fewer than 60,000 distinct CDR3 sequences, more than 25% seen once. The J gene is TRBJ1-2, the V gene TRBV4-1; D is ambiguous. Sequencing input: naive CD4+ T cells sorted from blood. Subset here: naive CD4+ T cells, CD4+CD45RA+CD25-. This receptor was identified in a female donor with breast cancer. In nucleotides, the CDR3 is TGCGCCAGCAGCCAAGACGAGGCGAACTCCTATGGCTACACCTTC. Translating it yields CASSQDEANSYGYTF.